This TCR beta chain originates from a study of human CD8 memory T cell subsets. This CDR3 comprises 14 residues. Germline CDR1 is SGDLS and CDR2 is YYNGEE. CCR7+ PD-1+ TIGIT+ early memory CD8+ T cells with exhausted-like traits constituted the TPEX cells. Remarks on this clonotype: Its specificity is not known.

Making the TCR beta libraries relied on UMI-labeled 5' RACE. TCRdb reanalyzed the 5' RACE reads, giving one entry per CDR3 protein sequence and no DNA. The sample table includes 6,700 or so distinct CDR3 sequences. General study findings and limits: Effector memory cells lacked the similarly high diversity that stem-like memory and precursor exhausted T cells had. Stem-like memory T cell repertoires overlapped minimally with precursor exhausted T cell repertoires.

This TCR was sampled from a human donor in good health. This chain joins TRBV9 and TRBJ2-1; as DNA is missing, the TRBD2 call by TCRdb cannot be tested. The source material was CD8+ T cells from PBMCs. CDR3 sequence: CASSAGGVYNEQFF.